This TCR beta chain was found in a study of T cells in tumors after PD-1 blockade. As for the study in general: Patients had no prior checkpoint blockade, systemic immunosuppressants, or anti-cancer therapy within 4 weeks. On average, peripheral blood gave about 120,000 TCR templates and under 45,000 unique clonotypes.

This CDR3 is 16 amino acids long. V was pared by 5 bases and J by 1 base, with 18 bases between. CDR1 is LNHDA and CDR2 is SQIVND in the germline V gene (reference sequence). Study outcomes and limitations: Approximately 43% of tumor TCR clonotypes were also found in blood.

With respect to this clone: Its antigen is not identified.

Measured with immunoSEQ multiplex PCR; TCRdb has only the in-frame clones, and not every one. Here the sample spans 54,000 or so clones, 80% being singletons. Sequenced material: PBMCs, taken before anti-PD-1 treatment. The chain links TRBV19 to TRBJ2-7, with D maybe TRBD1 (5 bases). This clonotype was sampled from a human donor with basal cell carcinoma. The CDR3 bases are TGTGCCAGTAGTGTTGGAGACAGACTCCTATCCTACGAGCAGTACTTC. It codes for CASSVGDRLLSYEQYF.